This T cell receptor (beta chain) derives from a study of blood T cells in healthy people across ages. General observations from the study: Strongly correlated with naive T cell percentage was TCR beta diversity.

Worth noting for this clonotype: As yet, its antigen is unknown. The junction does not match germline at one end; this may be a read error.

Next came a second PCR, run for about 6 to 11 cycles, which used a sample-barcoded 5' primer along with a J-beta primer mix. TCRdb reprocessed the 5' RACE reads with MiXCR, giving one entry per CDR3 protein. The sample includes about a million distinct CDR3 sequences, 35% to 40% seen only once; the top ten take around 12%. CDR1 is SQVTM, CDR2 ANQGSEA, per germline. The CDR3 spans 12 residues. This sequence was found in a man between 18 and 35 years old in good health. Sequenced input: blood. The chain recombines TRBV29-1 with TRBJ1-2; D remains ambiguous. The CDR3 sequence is CGVERDNYGYTF. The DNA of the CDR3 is TGCGGCGTTGAAAGGGATAACTATGGCTACACCTTC.